The 26 T cell receptor beta chains below come from one sample, sequenced in a study of CD8+ T cells in alopecia areata (dated by TCRdb to between 2018 and 2020). Libraries were constructed by the immunoSEQ multiplex PCR assay. For TCR sequencing, RNA was extracted from every sample and reverse transcribed into cDNA to serve as template. In TCRdb, the immuneACCESS table is reduced to in-frame sequences with V and J assigned. These tables do not hold every clone; where another copy was compared, an unresolved V gene accounts for under half, and the others remain unexplained. This sample gives some 120,000 clones in total; around 50% of them show up just once. Approximately 10% of the sample lies in the top ten. The sequenced sample was NKG2D-low CD8+ T cells sorted from blood. This specimen's cell subset or site label, interpreted: sorted CD8+ NKG2D-low blood T cells. These receptors all come from a human donor with alopecia areata.

V is TRBV29-1 and J is TRBJ2-1; weak D call: TRBD1 (5 bases). Trimming took off 8 bases at V and 5 bases at J, with 13 bases between the two ends. The CDR3 totals 12 residues. From germline, CDR1 is SQVTM and CDR2 ANQGSEA. The CDR3 spells CSSPYRNNEQFF. CDR3 sequence (DNA): TGCAGCTCCCCCTACAGGAACAATGAGCAGTTCTTC.

In this sample, this clone turned up a few times. This chain joins TRBV4-3 and TRBJ1-1; D unclear. The CDR3 has 13 amino acids. Germline CDR1 is LGHNA and CDR2 is YSLEER. V dropped 2 bases and J dropped 1 base, with 5 bases sitting between them. CDR3 sequence reads: CASSQSWNTEAFF. The CDR3 bases are TGCGCCAGCAGCCAATCCTGGAACACTGAAGCTTTCTTT.

A note on this clone: Other DNA sequences within the sample encode an identical CDR3. This chain connects TRBV14 to TRBJ2-7; D unclear. Trimming left V 3 bases short and J 4 bases short, with 4 bases between. The CDR3 spans 11 residues. Germline V lookup: CDR1 SGHDN, CDR2 FVKESK. CDR3 nucleotide sequence: TGTGCCAGCAGCCAGTCGTACGAGCAGTACTTC. Its protein product is CASSQSYEQYF.

As DNA, the CDR3 is TGTGCCAGCCAAGGAGGGAGGACTGAAGATTCAGGGGAGCTGTTTTTT. Amino acid sequence: CASQGGRTEDSGELFF. The chain links TRBV9 to TRBJ2-2, with D tentatively TRBD2 (6 bases). V lost 7 bases to trimming and J lost 8 bases, with 24 bases between them. The germline V gene has CDR1 SGDLS and CDR2 YYNGEE. CDR3 size: 16 residues.

This chain joins TRBV29-1 and TRBJ2-1; D possibly corresponds to TRBD2 (6 bases). The CDR3 covers 18 residues. Looked up from germline, CDR1 is SQVTM and CDR2 is ANQGSEA. V lost 2 bases to trimming and J lost 5 bases, with 25 bases between them. DNA of the CDR3: TGCAGCGTTGAATCCGCGACCTATTCGCTAGCGTCCCACAATGAGCAGTTCTTC. This translates into CSVESATYSLASHNEQFF.

This clone was picked up one time. V gene TRBV2 combines with J gene TRBJ2-1, with D perhaps TRBD2 (6 bases). V lost 11 bases, J lost 10 bases, and 12 bases lay in between. Germline assignment: CDR1 SNHLY and CDR2 FYNNEI. The CDR3 sequence is 10 residues long. The CDR3 nucleotides are TGTGCCGGAGGGCGGACAGAGCAGTTCTTC. Its protein is CAGGRTEQFF.

The chain is built from TRBV11-2 and TRBJ2-7; TRBD1 is a possible D gene (5 bases). Germline-derived CDR1 and CDR2 are SGHAT and FQNNGV. V was trimmed by 5 bases and J by 1 base, leaving 9 bases between them. The CDR3 consists of 13 residues. The CDR3 region is CASSRSGSYEQYF. For the CDR3, the DNA is TGTGCCAGCAGCAGATCAGGGTCCTACGAGCAGTACTTC.

J is TRBJ2-1 and V is TRBV4-1; D not certain. This CDR3 has 15 amino acids. V lost 1 base, J lost 10 bases, and 17 bases lay in between. The germline gives CDR1 MGHRA, CDR2 YSYEKL. CDR3 protein: CASSQVPASTSEQFF. The CDR3 nucleotides read TGCGCCAGCAGCCAAGTTCCAGCCAGTACGTCCGAGCAGTTCTTC.

This clone was seen a few times. Other DNA variants within this sample encode the same CDR3. The gene calls are TRBV29-1 and TRBJ2-2; D gene unclear. In germline, CDR1 is SQVTM, CDR2 ANQGSEA. The CDR3 extends over 13 amino acids. Trimming took off 4 bases at V and 0 bases at J, with 6 bases between the two ends. The CDR3 is CSVVTANTGELFF. The CDR3 DNA reads TGCAGCGTTGTAACCGCGAACACCGGGGAGCTGTTTTTT.

Only one count was recorded for this clone. The chain couples TRBV11-2 to TRBJ2-1; unclear D gene. Germline-derived CDR1 and CDR2 are SGHAT and FQNNGV. Trimming took 4 bases from V and 12 from J, leaving 7 bases between them. The CDR3 sequence is 10 residues long. The DNA for the CDR3 is TGTGCCAGCAGCTCCATCGGGCAGTTCTTC. This codes for CASSSIGQFF.

The chain employs TRBV19 and TRBJ2-5; no clear D gene. The CDR3 length is 15 residues. V lost 5 bases to trimming and J lost 5 bases, with 18 bases between them. The germline CDR1 and CDR2 sequences are LNHDA and SQIVND (reference sequence). CDR3 DNA: TGTGCCAGTAGTGTGACTGCCTACGGTGGGGAGACCCAGTACTTC. Protein product: CASSVTAYGGETQYF.

The chain couples TRBV13 to TRBJ2-5; D ambiguous. The CDR3 extends over 14 amino acids. The V gene's germline CDR1 is PRHDT and CDR2 FYEKMQ (reference sequence). V dropped 0 bases and J dropped 4 bases, with 9 bases sitting between them. The CDR3, as DNA: TGTGCCAGCAGCTTAGGGGCAAGGCGAGAGACCCAGTACTTC. Its protein is CASSLGARRETQYF.

This clone was seen more than once but under ten times. This chain joins TRBV29-1 and TRBJ2-7, with TRBD2 matching over 9 bases. This CDR3 has 13 amino acids. Trimming took 7 bases from V and 9 from J; bases not matched to a gene: 13. The germline V gene encodes CDR1 SQVTM and CDR2 ANQGSEA. Here the CDR3 DNA reads TGCAGCGGCCTGCTAGCGGGGACGGAGGGGCAGTACTTC. Encoded protein: CSGLLAGTEGQYF.

This clone was counted only a few times. V gene TRBV7-9 combines with J gene TRBJ1-2, with D possibly TRBD1 on 5 matching bases. Between the trimmed V and J ends, which lost 1 base and 6 bases, there was a span of 12 bases. This CDR3 comprises 14 residues. CDR1 and CDR2 (germline): SEHNR, FQNEAQ (reference sequence). The DNA of the CDR3 is TGTGCCAGCAGCTTAGGTCCAGGGAGTGATGGCTACACCTTC. Translating gives CASSLGPGSDGYTF.

This clone was counted a few times. The V and J genes are TRBV29-1 and TRBJ1-4; tentatively, D is TRBD1 (5 bases). With 7 bases removed from V and 6 bases from J, the gap between germline ends came to 15 bases. The CDR3 covers 13 residues. Germline V gene lookup returns CDR1 SQVTM and CDR2 ANQGSEA. The CDR3 loop is CSGATGHDEKLFF. In DNA form, the CDR3 reads TGCAGCGGGGCCACAGGTCATGATGAAAAACTGTTTTTT.

The V and J genes are TRBV4-1 and TRBJ1-1; TRBD1 matches 9 bases. The CDR3 runs 14 residues. With 2 bases clipped from V and 3 bases from J, the junction kept 1 base outside the gene matches. Germline V lookup: CDR1 MGHRA, CDR2 YSYEKL. The DNA of the CDR3 is TGCGCCAGCAGCCAAACAGGGGGCCACACTGAAGCTTTCTTT. The encoded protein is CASSQTGGHTEAFF.

The chain recombines TRBV28 with TRBJ1-2, with D possibly being TRBD1 (5 bases). The CDR3 loop spans 18 amino acids. CDR1 is MDHEN and CDR2 is SYDVKM in the germline V gene. The V and J ends lost 7 bases and 6 bases respectively, with 30 bases between them. CDR3: CASTYSYRGEVGLDGYTF. In DNA, the CDR3 is TGTGCCAGCACCTACTCCTACAGAGGGGAAGTAGGGTTGGATGGCTACACCTTC.

This clone was detected only a few times. The chain links TRBV28 to TRBJ2-7, with TRBD1 as a possible D gene (5 bases). Germline V lookup: CDR1 MDHEN, CDR2 SYDVKM. The ends were cut back, 7 bases at V and 0 bases at J, with 10 bases in the middle. The CDR3 runs to 13 residues. The CDR3 protein is CASTRQHSYEQYF. The CDR3 DNA sequence: TGTGCCAGCACCCGACAGCACTCCTACGAGCAGTACTTC. The full variable domain, in which reference TRBV28 and TRBJ2-7 provide the parts outside the CDR3, is DVKVTQSSRYLVKRTGEKVFLECVQDMDHENMFWYRQDPGLGLRLIYFSYDVKMKEKGDIPEGYSVSREKKERFSLILESASTNQTSMYLCASTRQHSYEQYFGPGTRLTVT.

The chain uses TRBV6-6 and TRBJ1-1; D is uncertain. With 2 bases removed from V and 4 bases from J, the gap between germline ends came to 5 bases. Germline assignment: CDR1 MNHNY and CDR2 SVGAGI (reference sequence). CDR3 size: 12 residues. The CDR3 region has the DNA TGTGCCAGCAGTTACGAGGCCACTGAAGCTTTCTTT. It codes for CASSYEATEAFF.

DNA of the CDR3: TGCGCCAGCAGCCCCGACAGCGGCAATGAGCAGTTCTTC. As protein: CASSPDSGNEQFF. The chain recombines TRBV4-1 with TRBJ2-1, with D tentatively TRBD1 or TRBD2 (5 bases each). The length of the CDR3 is 13 residues. Trimming removed 4 bases at V and 6 bases at J, with 10 bases between. The germline V gene encodes CDR1 MGHRA and CDR2 YSYEKL.

In its sample, this clone was seen a few times. This chain uses TRBV7-8 with TRBJ1-4; D is ambiguous. V lost 8 bases, J lost 1 base, and 5 bases lay in between. This CDR3 is built from 12 residues. Germline V CDR1 and CDR2: SGHVS, FQNEAQ. CDR3: CASGRTNEKLFF. The CDR3 DNA reads as TGTGCCAGCGGGCGAACTAATGAAAAACTGTTTTTT.

The chain couples TRBV29-1 to TRBJ2-7; D is unresolved. The CDR3 runs to 14 residues. In germline, CDR1 is SQVTM, CDR2 ANQGSEA. V was shortened by 0 bases and J by 7 bases, with 16 bases between the two germline ends. CDR3: CSVEDPSNTVEQYF. DNA of the CDR3: TGCAGCGTTGAAGACCCCTCGAACACGGTAGAGCAGTACTTC.

The table lists this clone with a count of one. The chain carries TRBV6-1 and TRBJ2-7; 10 bases line up with TRBD1. Trimming at V came to 2 bases and at J to 2 bases, leaving 3 bases not matched to a gene. Germline V gene sequence: CDR1 MNHNS, CDR2 SASEGT. The CDR3 totals 15 residues. The CDR3 loop is CASSESGTGAYEQYF. DNA of the CDR3: TGTGCCAGCAGTGAATCCGGGACAGGGGCCTACGAGCAGTACTTC.

This clone showed up just a few times. The rearrangement links TRBV29-1 to TRBJ1-1; D call uncertain. This CDR3 region has 14 residues. V shed 6 bases and J shed 3 bases, with 17 bases lying between them. Germline CDR1 SQVTM, CDR2 ANQGSEA. The DNA for the CDR3 is TGCAGCGTGGTCAGCGCGAGGGAGGACACTGAAGCTTTCTTT. As protein: CSVVSAREDTEAFF.

This chain joins TRBV27 and TRBJ2-7; D not certain. The CDR3 extends over 11 amino acids. Between the trimmed V and J ends, which lost 6 bases and 3 bases, there was a span of 6 bases. Per germline, CDR1 MNHEY and CDR2 SMNVEV (reference sequence). The CDR3 DNA reads as TGTGCCAGCAGCTCGTACTACGAGCAGTACTTC. It is translated as CASSSYYEQYF.

This clone showed up just a few times. The chain joins TRBV28 to TRBJ2-5; D perhaps matches TRBD2 (5 bases). Germline V lookup: CDR1 MDHEN, CDR2 SYDVKM. Trimming took off 3 bases at V and 8 bases at J, with 19 bases between the two ends. The CDR3 covers 15 residues. In nucleotides, the CDR3 is TGTGCCAGCAGTTTGGCGGGCCTCCCCAAGAACACCCAGTACTTC. This translates into CASSLAGLPKNTQYF.